This T cell receptor (beta chain) emerged from a study of blood T cell repertoires in COVID-19. Per the original data handling: From reference gene primer amplification, estimates of nucleated cell counts were derived. The assay was immunoSEQ multiplex PCR, and TCRdb's table has in-frame clones only and misses some. V and J calls and clone size come straight from that table; D and trimming were deduced from the DNA. Of roughly 200,000 clones detected, 85% to 90% appear once; the ten largest clones hold under 3%. This CDR3 region has 15 residues. Germline V gives CDR1 LGHNT, CDR2 FRNRAP. V was trimmed by 0 bases and J by 4 bases, leaving 12 bases between them. Individuals aged about 18 to 89 years were recruited from 24 US areas.

The sequencing sample was made of PBMCs or T cells enriched from blood (not recorded which). This chain joins TRBV12-5 and TRBJ1-1; TRBD1 is a possible D gene (5 bases). The sequence came from a woman in her thirties or forties with acute COVID-19. CDR3 amino acids: CASGLVLGGGTEAFF. CDR3 DNA: TGTGCTAGTGGTTTGGTACTTGGGGGAGGCACTGAAGCTTTCTTT.